Listed below are T cell receptor beta chains from one sample, sequenced in a study of T cell repertoires in aging, cancer and after chemotherapy. One entry per CDR3 protein, called by TCRdb with MiXCR from the multiplex PCR reads. This sample has over 9,000 distinct CDR3 sequences, with around 25% found just once. Sequencing was done on a sample of blood. Source of these receptors: a human donor in good health. Both conserved end residues are part of each CDR3. The D gene is left open where the match is weak. The size entry is marked missing in some rows and otherwise reads once, few, many or a size class.

j_gene: TRBJ1-4
abundance: medium-sized
d_gene: TRBD1
v_gene: TRBV6-5
CDR3aa: CASSFDRAGKLFF
CDR3nt: TGTGCCAGCAGCTTCGACAGGGCGGGGAAACTGTTTTTT

j_gene: TRBJ2-5
abundance: medium-sized
d_gene: NA
v_gene: TRBV19
CDR3aa: CASSIGVAGQETQYF
CDR3nt: TGTGCCAGTAGTATCGGGGTGGCGGGGCAAGAGACCCAGTACTTC

j_gene: TRBJ2-2
abundance: medium-sized
d_gene: NA
v_gene: TRBV30
CDR3aa: CAWSGVAGTNTGELFF
CDR3nt: TGTGCCTGGAGTGGCGTCGCGGGTACGAACACCGGGGAGCTGTTTTTT

j_gene: TRBJ2-1
abundance: NA
d_gene: TRBD2
v_gene: TRBV7-3
CDR3aa: CASSPGLAGGPQFF
CDR3nt: TGTGCCAGCAGCCCCGGACTAGCGGGGGGACCCCAGTTCTTC

j_gene: TRBJ2-7
abundance: medium-sized
d_gene: TRBD2
v_gene: TRBV27
CDR3aa: CASSLRAGRAYEQYF
CDR3nt: TGTGCCAGCAGTTTAAGGGCGGGGAGGGCTTACGAGCAGTACTTC

j_gene: TRBJ1-1
abundance: NA
d_gene: NA
v_gene: TRBV12-3/TRBV12-4
CDR3aa: CASSLSGRGMNTEAFF
CDR3nt: TGTGCCAGCAGTTTATCAGGGAGGGGGATGAACACTGAAGCTTTCTTT

j_gene: TRBJ1-1
abundance: few
d_gene: NA
v_gene: TRBV5-1
CDR3aa: CASSRKQRDTEAFF
CDR3nt: TGCGCCAGCAGCCGGAAACAGAGGGACACTGAAGCTTTCTTT

j_gene: TRBJ2-2
abundance: medium-sized
d_gene: TRBD2
v_gene: TRBV19
CDR3aa: CASRTSGSNTGELFF
CDR3nt: TGTGCCAGTAGGACTAGCGGCTCGAACACCGGGGAGCTGTTTTTT

j_gene: TRBJ2-6
abundance: few
d_gene: NA
v_gene: TRBV7-2
CDR3aa: CASSFRFYKISRDGESSGANVLTF
CDR3nt: TGTGCCAGCAGCTTTAGGTTTTATAAGATCTCCCGGGACGGTGAATCCTCTGGGGCCAACGTCCTGACTTTC

j_gene: TRBJ2-7
abundance: NA
d_gene: TRBD2
v_gene: TRBV5-5
CDR3aa: CASSLVLASSYEQYF
CDR3nt: TGTGCCAGCAGCTTGGTACTAGCGAGCTCCTACGAGCAGTACTTC

j_gene: TRBJ2-7
abundance: NA
d_gene: NA
v_gene: TRBV7-2
CDR3aa: CASSPTGILYEQYF
CDR3nt: TGTGCCAGCAGCCCCACAGGGATCCTCTACGAGCAGTACTTC

j_gene: TRBJ1-2
abundance: medium-sized
d_gene: TRBD1
v_gene: TRBV19
CDR3aa: CASSTNRDSPYGYTF
CDR3nt: TGTGCCAGTAGTACGAACCGGGACAGCCCCTATGGCTACACCTTC

j_gene: TRBJ2-5
abundance: few
d_gene: TRBD2
v_gene: TRBV7-9
CDR3aa: CASSNRVPAGGALAETQYF
CDR3nt: TGTGCCAGCAGTAATAGGGTCCCCGCCGGGGGGGCCTTGGCAGAGACCCAGTACTTC

j_gene: TRBJ1-6
abundance: medium-sized
d_gene: TRBD1
v_gene: TRBV7-4
CDR3aa: CASLRDRGLPLHF
CDR3nt: TGTGCCAGCCTTAGGGACAGGGGGCTCCCCCTCCACTTT

j_gene: TRBJ2-3
abundance: NA
d_gene: TRBD2
v_gene: TRBV5-1
CDR3aa: CASSMGLAGDGTQYF
CDR3nt: TGCGCCAGCAGCATGGGACTAGCGGGGGATGGTACGCAGTATTTT

j_gene: TRBJ1-1
abundance: medium-sized
d_gene: NA
v_gene: TRBV6-1
CDR3aa: CASSTEVNTEAFF
CDR3nt: TGTGCCAGCAGTACCGAAGTAAACACTGAAGCTTTCTTT

j_gene: TRBJ1-5
abundance: few
d_gene: NA
v_gene: TRBV6-1
CDR3aa: CASGKGGASFQPQHF
CDR3nt: TGTGCCAGCGGTAAGGGGGGGGCTTCTTTTCAGCCCCAGCATTTT

j_gene: TRBJ1-5
abundance: few
d_gene: TRBD1
v_gene: TRBV19
CDR3aa: CASNLLDRAKPQHF
CDR3nt: TGTGCCAGTAACTTACTTGACAGGGCTAAGCCCCAGCATTTT

j_gene: TRBJ2-1
abundance: medium-sized
d_gene: TRBD2
v_gene: TRBV7-9
CDR3aa: CASSPWTSGGRGSYNEQFF
CDR3nt: TGTGCCAGCAGCCCCTGGACTAGCGGGGGGCGTGGTTCCTACAATGAGCAGTTCTTC

j_gene: TRBJ1-1
abundance: medium-sized
d_gene: NA
v_gene: TRBV19
CDR3aa: CASTIRGGMSEAFF
CDR3nt: TGTGCCAGTACTATAAGGGGGGGAATGTCTGAAGCTTTCTTT

j_gene: TRBJ1-5
abundance: NA
d_gene: NA
v_gene: TRBV6-5
CDR3aa: CASSNDGLGNQPQHF
CDR3nt: TGTGCCAGCAGCAACGACGGGTTGGGCAATCAGCCCCAGCATTTT

j_gene: TRBJ1-4
abundance: NA
d_gene: NA
v_gene: TRBV10-3
CDR3aa: CAISETMIASGGKLFF
CDR3nt: TGTGCCATCAGTGAGACGATGATAGCTTCTGGGGGAAAACTGTTTTTT

j_gene: TRBJ2-2
abundance: medium-sized
d_gene: NA
v_gene: TRBV7-9
CDR3aa: CASSLVNTDTGELFF
CDR3nt: TGTGCCAGCAGCTTAGTAAATACGGACACCGGGGAGCTGTTTTTT

j_gene: TRBJ1-1
abundance: few
d_gene: TRBD1
v_gene: TRBV4-2
CDR3aa: CASSLRGPNTEAFF
CDR3nt: TGTGCCAGCAGCCTAAGGGGGCCGAACACTGAAGCTTTCTTT

j_gene: TRBJ2-7
abundance: NA
d_gene: NA
v_gene: TRBV6-2/TRBV6-3
CDR3aa: CASNSHGGPPYEQYF
CDR3nt: TGTGCCAGCAATTCGCACGGGGGCCCCCCCTACGAGCAGTACTTC

j_gene: TRBJ2-5
abundance: NA
d_gene: NA
v_gene: TRBV5-4
CDR3aa: CASSRLGGVEETQYF
CDR3nt: TGTGCCAGCAGCCGCCTTGGGGGTGTTGAAGAGACCCAGTACTTC